The 19 T cell receptor beta chains below were found in one sample sequenced in a study of blood T cell repertoires in COVID-19. The method was immunoSEQ multiplex PCR; TCRdb's version includes in-frame clones alone and lacks a portion of them. The data show 200,000 or so clones, about 86% seen once. The sequenced sample was peripheral blood. The receptors were sampled from a woman in her fifties or sixties with acute or convalescent COVID-19.

The chain carries TRBV19 and TRBJ2-1; the D gene is possibly TRBD2 (5 bases). The ends were cut back, 7 bases at V and 0 bases at J, with 16 bases in the middle. Germline-derived CDR1 and CDR2 are LNHDA and SQIVND (reference sequence). This CDR3 has 16 residues. For the CDR3, the DNA is TGTGCCAGTACCCATCGGGGTGATCGCTCCTACAATGAGCAGTTCTTC. This translates into CASTHRGDRSYNEQFF.

The chain joins TRBV5-8 to TRBJ2-2; tentatively, D is TRBD2 (5 bases). From germline, CDR1 is SGHTS and CDR2 YDEGEE. V shed 4 bases and J shed 5 bases, with 9 bases lying between them. This CDR3 contains 13 residues. Written as DNA, the CDR3 is TGTGCCAGCAGCAAAACTAGGACCGGGGAGCTGTTTTTT. Its translation is CASSKTRTGELFF. The full variable domain, in which reference TRBV5-8 and TRBJ2-2 provide the parts outside the CDR3, is EAGVTQSPTHLIKTRGQQATLRCSPISGHTSVYWYQQALGLGLQFLLWYDEGEERNRGNFPPRFSGRQFPNYSSELNVNALELEDSALYLCASSKTRTGELFFGEGSRLTVL.

The chain recombines TRBV7-8 with TRBJ1-6; D is uncertain. The CDR3 is 12 amino acids. Deletions cut 3 bases from V and 6 bases from J, with 3 bases between. From germline, CDR1 is SGHVS and CDR2 FQNEAQ. In nucleotides, the CDR3 is TGTGCCAGCAGCTTCCTTAATTCACCCCTCCACTTT. It yields the protein CASSFLNSPLHF.

The CDR3 loop is CASSPDRDYGYTF. DNA of the CDR3: TGTGCCAGCAGTCCGGACAGGGACTATGGCTACACCTTC. The chain is built from TRBV12-3 or TRBV12-4 and TRBJ1-2; 8 bases are shared with TRBD1. Trimming took 5 bases from V and 3 from J; bases not matched to a gene: 2. The CDR3 sequence is 13 residues long.

The V gene is TRBV6-5, the J gene TRBJ1-2, with unresolved D. The CDR3 extends over 15 amino acids. Trimming removed 0 bases at V and 7 bases at J, with 15 bases between. CDR1 is MNHEY and CDR2 is SVGAGI in the germline V gene. The CDR3 here is CASSYSYKMEGGYTF. The DNA for the CDR3 is TGTGCCAGCAGTTACTCGTACAAAATGGAGGGTGGCTACACCTTC.

CDR3 amino acids: CASSSKGRESSYNEQFF. CDR3 bases: TGTGCCAGCAGCTCTAAGGGACGGGAGAGCTCCTACAATGAGCAGTTCTTC. V gene TRBV7-3 combines with J gene TRBJ2-1, with a weak D call TRBD2 (6 bases). The V end lost 4 bases, the J end lost 0 bases, and 16 bases lay between the germline ends. Germline loops: CDR1 SGHTA, CDR2 FQGTGA. The CDR3 contains 17 residues.

The CDR3 region is CSVDLGQGTEAFF. For the CDR3, the DNA is TGCAGCGTTGATTTGGGACAGGGCACTGAAGCTTTCTTT. This chain links TRBV29-1 with TRBJ1-1, with TRBD1 matching 9 bases. Germline CDR1 and CDR2: SQVTM and ANQGSEA. The CDR3 totals 13 residues. V trimming: 3 bases; J trimming: 4 bases; junction bases outside the gene matches: 3.

This clone occurred once. The rearrangement joins TRBV6-1 to TRBJ1-4; 9 bases agree with TRBD1. The CDR3 length is 15 residues. V lost 3 bases to trimming and J lost 10 bases; unmatched junction nucleotides: 9. The germline CDR1 and CDR2 sequences are MNHNS and SASEGT. The CDR3, as DNA: TGTGCCAGCAGTGAGGTTCGGGACAGGGTGGGAAAACTGTTTTTT. It translates to CASSEVRDRVGKLFF.

The rearrangement links TRBV30 to TRBJ2-2; maybe TRBD2 (6 bases). V lost 0 bases to trimming and J lost 7 bases, with 15 bases between them. The CDR3 has 15 residues. Germline V gives CDR1 GTSNPN, CDR2 SVGIG (reference sequence). CDR3 region: CAWSVRGQGLGELFF. The CDR3 bases are TGTGCCTGGAGTGTACGGGGTCAGGGACTCGGGGAGCTGTTTTTT.

In its sample, this clone was seen a few times. The chain employs TRBV9 and TRBJ1-3; D not resolved. Deletions cut 4 bases from V and 2 bases from J, with 7 bases between. Germline V gene sequence: CDR1 SGDLS, CDR2 YYNGEE. The CDR3 is made up of 13 amino acids. CDR3 residues: CASSTPAGNTIYF. In DNA, the CDR3 is TGTGCCAGCAGCACCCCGGCTGGAAACACCATATATTTT.

The chain couples TRBV28 to TRBJ2-3; 10 bases map to TRBD2. CDR3 size: 15 residues. Germline CDR1 and CDR2: MDHEN and SYDVKM. The ends lost 3 bases at V and 6 bases at J; junction bases unmatched: 6. CDR3: CASSFRPAGGDTQYF. CDR3 coding DNA: TGTGCCAGCAGTTTTCGACCAGCGGGGGGGGATACGCAGTATTTT.

The rearrangement links TRBV5-5 to TRBJ1-1; D ambiguous. This CDR3 is 11 amino acids long. Germline V lookup: CDR1 SGHKS, CDR2 YYEKEE (reference sequence). Trimming shortened V by 5 bases and J by 4 bases, and 6 bases separated the two germline ends. The chain's CDR3 is CASRHGTEAFF. In DNA form, the CDR3 reads TGTGCCAGCAGGCACGGCACTGAAGCTTTCTTT.

This chain joins TRBV28 and TRBJ1-1, with 8 bases identical to TRBD1. The trim removed 7 bases at V and 1 base at J, leaving 8 bases unmatched. CDR3 length: 15 amino acids. CDR1 and CDR2 (germline): MDHEN, SYDVKM. The CDR3 DNA reads TGTGCCAGCAATTATTGGGACAGGAGGAACACTGAAGCTTTCTTT. Translation gives CASNYWDRRNTEAFF.

The chain employs TRBV7-2 and TRBJ2-5; a weak D match, TRBD2 (6 bases). The germline CDR1 and CDR2 sequences are SGHTA and FQGNSA. The CDR3 covers 15 residues. The V gene lost 3 bases and the J gene lost 4 bases, with 15 bases spanning the gap. The CDR3 protein is CASSFPGGTGETQYF. CDR3 DNA: TGTGCCAGCAGCTTCCCCGGGGGTACTGGAGAGACCCAGTACTTC.

The chain couples TRBV5-1 to TRBJ1-4; D ambiguous. Germline V CDR1 and CDR2: SGHRS, YFSETQ. Trimming removed 4 bases from V and 3 bases from J, with 13 bases in between. The CDR3 runs 15 residues. The CDR3 loop reads CASSPGGLANEKLFF. In nucleotides, the CDR3 is TGCGCCAGCAGCCCCGGAGGTTTGGCTAATGAAAAACTGTTTTTT.

J is TRBJ2-7 and V is TRBV27, with TRBD1 matching 8 bases. This CDR3 comprises 14 residues. J was trimmed by 4 bases and V by 5 bases; bases with no gene match: 7. Germline V gives CDR1 MNHEY, CDR2 SMNVEV (reference sequence). In DNA, the CDR3 is TGTGCCAGCAGTCCACTCGACAGGGGTTACGAGCAGTACTTC. Protein product: CASSPLDRGYEQYF.

This rearrangement joins TRBV7-3 to TRBJ2-1, with 7 bases matching TRBD1. The V gene end was trimmed by 6 bases and the J gene end by 9 bases; junction bases not matched to a gene: 8. CDR3 length: 13 amino acids. In germline, CDR1 is SGHTA, CDR2 FQGTGA. The CDR3 spells CASSPDRATEQFF. The CDR3 DNA is TGTGCCAGCAGTCCTGACAGGGCCACTGAGCAGTTCTTC.

The chain carries TRBV9 and TRBJ2-2, with D maybe TRBD2 (5 bases). The length of the CDR3 is 13 residues. Germline-derived CDR1 and CDR2 are SGDLS and YYNGEE. V lost 0 bases and J lost 9, with 9 bases in between. The chain's CDR3 is CASSVAPSRELFF. CDR3 sequence (DNA): TGTGCCAGCAGCGTAGCTCCTAGCAGGGAGCTGTTTTTT. Looking up the rest from reference TRBV9 and TRBJ2-2 gives the full variable domain: DSGVTQTPKHLITATGQRVTLRCSPRSGDLSVYWYQQSLDQGLQFLIQYYNGEERAKGNILERFSAQQFPDLHSELNLSSLELGDSALYFCASSVAPSRELFFGEGSRLTVL.

The chain has TRBV6-5 and TRBJ1-1; D may be TRBD1 (5 bases). The V end was cut by 3 bases, the J end by 5 bases, with 13 bases between. CDR1 and CDR2 from the germline V gene are MNHEY and SVGAGI. The CDR3 extends over 14 amino acids. The CDR3 reads CASSYEWGGTEAFF. CDR3 coding DNA: TGTGCCAGCAGTTATGAGTGGGGGGGTACTGAAGCTTTCTTT.